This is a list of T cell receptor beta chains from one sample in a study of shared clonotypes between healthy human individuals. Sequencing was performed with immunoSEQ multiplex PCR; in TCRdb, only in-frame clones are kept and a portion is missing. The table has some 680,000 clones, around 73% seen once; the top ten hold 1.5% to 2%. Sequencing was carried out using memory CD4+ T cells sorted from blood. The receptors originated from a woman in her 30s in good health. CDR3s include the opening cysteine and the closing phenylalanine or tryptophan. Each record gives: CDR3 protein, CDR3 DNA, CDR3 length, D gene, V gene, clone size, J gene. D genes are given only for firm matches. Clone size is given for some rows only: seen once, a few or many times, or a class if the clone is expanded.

CDR3aa: CASSYSGSSSYEQYF; CDR3nt: TGCGCCAGCAGCTATAGCGGGAGTAGCTCCTACGAGCAGTACTTC; len: 15; d_gene: TRBD2; v_gene: TRBV5-1; abundance: few; j_gene: TRBJ2-7
CDR3aa: CASSYRGRPQETQYF; CDR3nt: TGTGCCAGCAGCTACCGGGGTAGGCCCCAGGAGACCCAGTACTTC; len: 15; d_gene: .; v_gene: TRBV11-3; abundance: .; j_gene: TRBJ2-5
CDR3aa: CASRGDPVTIYF; CDR3nt: TGTGCCAGCAGGGGGGACCCGGTCACCATATATTTT; len: 12; d_gene: .; v_gene: TRBV2; abundance: .; j_gene: TRBJ1-3
CDR3aa: CASSVGTKRETQYF; CDR3nt: TGTGCCAGCAGCGTTGGGACAAAAAGGGAGACCCAGTACTTC; len: 14; d_gene: .; v_gene: TRBV6-1; abundance: .; j_gene: TRBJ2-5
CDR3aa: CASREPGRGQWVGGKTQYF; CDR3nt: TGTGCCAGCAGGGAACCGGGACGGGGCCAGTGGGTTGGGGGCAAGACCCAGTACTTC; len: 19; d_gene: .; v_gene: TRBV6-1; abundance: .; j_gene: TRBJ2-5
CDR3aa: CASTDYSRPNEQFF; CDR3nt: TGTGCCAGCACGGACTATTCTCGACCCAATGAGCAGTTCTTC; len: 14; d_gene: .; v_gene: TRBV7-9; abundance: once; j_gene: TRBJ2-1
CDR3aa: CASSERSVVRTVSYGYTF; CDR3nt: TGTGCCAGCAGTGAAAGGTCGGTGGTGAGGACGGTGAGCTATGGCTACACCTTC; len: 18; d_gene: .; v_gene: TRBV2; abundance: many; j_gene: TRBJ1-2
CDR3aa: CASSSDDSRYGYTF; CDR3nt: TGTGCCAGCAGCTCCGATGACAGCCGCTATGGCTACACCTTC; len: 14; d_gene: .; v_gene: TRBV7-2; abundance: few; j_gene: TRBJ1-2
CDR3aa: CASMAGRVGETQYF; CDR3nt: TGCGCCAGCATGGCCGGGAGAGTGGGTGAGACCCAGTACTTC; len: 14; d_gene: .; v_gene: TRBV5-1; abundance: .; j_gene: TRBJ2-5
CDR3aa: CASSPNGGTDTQYF; CDR3nt: TGTGCCAGCTCACCAAACGGCGGCACAGATACGCAGTATTTT; len: 14; d_gene: .; v_gene: TRBV18; abundance: .; j_gene: TRBJ2-3
CDR3aa: CASSPQTGAPEETQYF; CDR3nt: TGCGCCAGCAGCCCACAGACAGGGGCTCCCGAAGAGACCCAGTACTTC; len: 16; d_gene: TRBD1; v_gene: TRBV5-1; abundance: many; j_gene: TRBJ2-5
CDR3aa: CASSLDSGLYNEQFF; CDR3nt: TGCGCCAGCAGCTTGGATAGCGGGCTCTACAATGAGCAGTTCTTC; len: 15; d_gene: TRBD2; v_gene: TRBV5-1; abundance: few; j_gene: TRBJ2-1
CDR3aa: CAISGLAGSSYNEQFF; CDR3nt: TGTGCCATCAGCGGACTAGCGGGGAGCTCCTACAATGAGCAGTTCTTC; len: 16; d_gene: TRBD2; v_gene: TRBV10-3; abundance: .; j_gene: TRBJ2-1
CDR3aa: CASREGRAGELFF; CDR3nt: TGTGCCAGCAGGGAGGGGAGGGCCGGGGAGCTGTTTTTT; len: 13; d_gene: TRBD2; v_gene: TRBV2; abundance: .; j_gene: TRBJ2-2